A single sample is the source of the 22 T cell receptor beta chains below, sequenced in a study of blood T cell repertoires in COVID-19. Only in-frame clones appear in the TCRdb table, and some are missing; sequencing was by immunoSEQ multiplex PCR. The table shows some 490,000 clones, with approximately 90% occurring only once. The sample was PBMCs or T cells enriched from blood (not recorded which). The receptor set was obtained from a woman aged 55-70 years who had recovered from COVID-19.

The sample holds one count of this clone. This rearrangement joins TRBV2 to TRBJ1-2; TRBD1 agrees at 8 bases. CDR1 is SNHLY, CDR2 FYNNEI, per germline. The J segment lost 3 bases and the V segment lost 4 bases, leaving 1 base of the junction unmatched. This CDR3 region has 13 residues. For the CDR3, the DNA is TGTGCCAGCAGTGGGGGACAGGACTATGGCTACACCTTC. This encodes CASSGGQDYGYTF.

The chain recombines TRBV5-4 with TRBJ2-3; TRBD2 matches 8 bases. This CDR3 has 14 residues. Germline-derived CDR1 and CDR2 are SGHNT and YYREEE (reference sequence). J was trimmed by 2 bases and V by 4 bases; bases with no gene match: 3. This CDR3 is CASSRRGVTDTQYF. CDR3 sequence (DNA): TGTGCCAGCAGCCGGCGGGGGGTCACAGATACGCAGTATTTT.

As DNA, the CDR3 is TGTGCCACTAACAGGGGGACTAACTATGGCTACACCTTC. Amino acid sequence: CATNRGTNYGYTF. This chain joins TRBV19 and TRBJ1-2; 8 bases align to TRBD1. Germline values: CDR1 LNHDA, CDR2 SQIVND (reference sequence). The CDR3 extends over 13 amino acids. Trimming cost V 10 bases and J 0 bases; bases outside gene matches: 4. Looking up the rest from reference TRBV19 and TRBJ1-2 gives the full variable domain: DGGITQSPKYLFRKEGQNVTLSCEQNLNHDAMYWYRQDPGQGLRLIYYSQIVNDFQKGDIAEGYSVSREKKESFPLTVTSAQKNPTAFYLCATNRGTNYGYTFGSGTRLTVV.

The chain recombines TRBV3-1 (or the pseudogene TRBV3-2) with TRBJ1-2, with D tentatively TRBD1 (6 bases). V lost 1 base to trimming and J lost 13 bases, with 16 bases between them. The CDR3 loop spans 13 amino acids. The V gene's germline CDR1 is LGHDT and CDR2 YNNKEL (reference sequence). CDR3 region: CASSQATPQGCTF. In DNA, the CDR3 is TGTGCCAGCAGCCAAGCGACACCTCAGGGGTGCACCTTC.

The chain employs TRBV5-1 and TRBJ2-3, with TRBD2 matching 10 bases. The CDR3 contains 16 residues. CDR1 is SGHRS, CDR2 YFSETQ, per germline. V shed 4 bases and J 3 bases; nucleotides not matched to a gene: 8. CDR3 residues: CASSRSGGAGTDTQYF. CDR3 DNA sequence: TGCGCCAGCAGCAGAAGCGGGGGGGCCGGGACAGATACGCAGTATTTT. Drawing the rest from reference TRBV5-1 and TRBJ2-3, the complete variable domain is KAGVTQTPRYLIKTRGQQVTLSCSPISGHRSVSWYQQTPGQGLQFLFEYFSETQRNKGNFPGRFSGRQFSNSRSEMNVSTLELGDSALYLCASSRSGGAGTDTQYFGPGTRLTVL.

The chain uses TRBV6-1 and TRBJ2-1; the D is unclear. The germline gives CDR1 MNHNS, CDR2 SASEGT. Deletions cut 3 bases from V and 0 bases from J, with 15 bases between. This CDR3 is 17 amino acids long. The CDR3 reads CASSERLPKSSYNEQFF. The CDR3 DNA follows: TGTGCCAGCAGTGAGCGCCTTCCTAAGAGCTCCTACAATGAGCAGTTCTTC.

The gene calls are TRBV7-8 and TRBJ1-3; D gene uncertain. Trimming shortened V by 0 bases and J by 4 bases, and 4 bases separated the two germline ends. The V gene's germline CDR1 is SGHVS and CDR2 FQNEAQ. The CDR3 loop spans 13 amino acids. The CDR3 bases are TGTGCCAGCAGCTTAGCCGGGGGAAACACCATATATTTT. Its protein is CASSLAGGNTIYF.

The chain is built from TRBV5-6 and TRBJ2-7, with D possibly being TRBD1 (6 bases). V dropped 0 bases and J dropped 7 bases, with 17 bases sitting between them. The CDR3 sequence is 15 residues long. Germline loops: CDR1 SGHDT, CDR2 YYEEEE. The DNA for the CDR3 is TGTGCCAGCAGCTTGGGCGGACAGAGCCCTCGGGAGCAGTACGTC. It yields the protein CASSLGGQSPREQYV.

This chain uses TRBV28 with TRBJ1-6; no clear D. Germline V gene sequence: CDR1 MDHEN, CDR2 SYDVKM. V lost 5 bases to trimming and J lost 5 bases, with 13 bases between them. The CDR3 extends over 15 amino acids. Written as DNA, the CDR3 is TGTGCCAGCAGTCTCCAGCTGGGCCATAATTCACCCCTCCACTTT. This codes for CASSLQLGHNSPLHF.

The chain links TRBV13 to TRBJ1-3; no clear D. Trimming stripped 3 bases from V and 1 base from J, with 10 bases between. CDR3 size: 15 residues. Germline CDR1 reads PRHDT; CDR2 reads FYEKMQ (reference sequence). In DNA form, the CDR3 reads TGTGCCAGCAGCTTGCGCCCGCTTTCTGGAAACACCATATATTTT. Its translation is CASSLRPLSGNTIYF.

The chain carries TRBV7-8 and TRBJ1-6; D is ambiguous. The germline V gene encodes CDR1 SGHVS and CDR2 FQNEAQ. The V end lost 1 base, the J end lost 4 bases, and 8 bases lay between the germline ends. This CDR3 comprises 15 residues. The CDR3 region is CASSLGQYYNSPLHF. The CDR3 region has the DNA TGTGCCAGCAGCTTAGGCCAGTATTATAATTCACCCCTCCACTTT.

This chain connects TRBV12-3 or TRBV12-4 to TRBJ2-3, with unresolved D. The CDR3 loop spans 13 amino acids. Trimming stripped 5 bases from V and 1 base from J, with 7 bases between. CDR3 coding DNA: TGTGCCAGCAGTACCTACCGCACAGATACGCAGTATTTT. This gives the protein CASSTYRTDTQYF.

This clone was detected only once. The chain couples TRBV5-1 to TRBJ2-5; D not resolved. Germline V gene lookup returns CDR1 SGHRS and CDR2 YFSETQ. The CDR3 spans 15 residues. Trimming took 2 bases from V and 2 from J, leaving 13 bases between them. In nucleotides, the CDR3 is TGCGCCAGCAGCTTTAGTGGCACGGGTCAAGAGACCCAGTACTTC. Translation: CASSFSGTGQETQYF.

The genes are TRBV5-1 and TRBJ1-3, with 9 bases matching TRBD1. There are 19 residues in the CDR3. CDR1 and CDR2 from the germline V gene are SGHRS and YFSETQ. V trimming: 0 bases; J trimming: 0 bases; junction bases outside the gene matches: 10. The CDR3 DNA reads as TGCGCCAGCAGCTTGGCTGGACAGGGGTTGCTTGACTCTGGAAACACCATATATTTT. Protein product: CASSLAGQGLLDSGNTIYF.

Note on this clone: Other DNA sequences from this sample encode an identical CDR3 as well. CDR3 sequence: CASSLGGLGEKLFF. In nucleotides, the CDR3 is TGCGCCAGCAGCTTAGGGGGTCTAGGAGAAAAACTGTTTTTT. V and J are TRBV5-1 and TRBJ1-4; D perhaps matches TRBD1 (6 bases). The V gene's germline CDR1 is SGHRS and CDR2 YFSETQ. The CDR3 totals 14 residues. V lost 2 bases, J lost 8 bases, and 13 bases lay in between.

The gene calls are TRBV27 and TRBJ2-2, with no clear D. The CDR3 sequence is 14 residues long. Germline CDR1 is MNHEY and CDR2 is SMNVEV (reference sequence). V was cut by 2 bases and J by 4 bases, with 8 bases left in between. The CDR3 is CASSLPDFTGELFF. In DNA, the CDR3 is TGTGCCAGCAGTTTACCCGACTTCACCGGGGAGCTGTTTTTT.

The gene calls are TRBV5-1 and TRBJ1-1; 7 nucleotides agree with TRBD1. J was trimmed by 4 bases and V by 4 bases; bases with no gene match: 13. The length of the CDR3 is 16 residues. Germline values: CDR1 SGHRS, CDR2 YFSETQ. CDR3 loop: CASSPGQRAIGTEAFF. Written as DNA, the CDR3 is TGCGCCAGCAGCCCGGGACAGAGGGCTATCGGCACTGAAGCTTTCTTT.

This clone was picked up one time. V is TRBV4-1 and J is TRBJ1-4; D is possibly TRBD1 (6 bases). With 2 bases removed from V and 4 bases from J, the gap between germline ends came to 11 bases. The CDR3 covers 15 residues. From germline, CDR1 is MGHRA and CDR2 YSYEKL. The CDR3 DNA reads TGCGCCAGCAGCCAAACAGGGACACTTAATGAAAAACTGTTTTTT. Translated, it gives CASSQTGTLNEKLFF.

The CDR3 loop is CAWSVGSAEAFF. For the CDR3, the DNA is TGTGCCTGGAGTGTCGGGTCTGCTGAAGCTTTCTTT. The chain joins TRBV30 to TRBJ1-1; D remains ambiguous. The V end was cut by 0 bases, the J end by 6 bases, with 8 bases between. The germline CDR1 and CDR2 sequences are GTSNPN and SVGIG (reference sequence). The length of the CDR3 is 12 residues.

The CDR3 reads CASRSGGDSYEQYV. For the CDR3, the DNA is TGTGCCAGCAGATCAGGGGGCGATTCCTACGAGCAGTACGTC. The chain has TRBV11-3 and TRBJ2-7; 8 nucleotides match TRBD1. The CDR3 runs 14 residues. J gave up 1 base and V 6 bases, and 5 bases lay outside the gene matches. Germline-derived CDR1 and CDR2 are SGHNT and YENEEA.

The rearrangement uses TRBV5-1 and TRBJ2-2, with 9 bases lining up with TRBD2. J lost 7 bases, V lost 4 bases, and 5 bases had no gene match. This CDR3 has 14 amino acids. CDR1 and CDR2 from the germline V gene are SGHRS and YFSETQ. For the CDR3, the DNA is TGCGCCAGCAGCCTGGGGACTAGCTTCGGGGAGCTGTTTTTT. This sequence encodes CASSLGTSFGELFF. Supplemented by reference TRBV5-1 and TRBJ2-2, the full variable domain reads KAGVTQTPRYLIKTRGQQVTLSCSPISGHRSVSWYQQTPGQGLQFLFEYFSETQRNKGNFPGRFSGRQFSNSRSEMNVSTLELGDSALYLCASSLGTSFGELFFGEGSRLTVL.

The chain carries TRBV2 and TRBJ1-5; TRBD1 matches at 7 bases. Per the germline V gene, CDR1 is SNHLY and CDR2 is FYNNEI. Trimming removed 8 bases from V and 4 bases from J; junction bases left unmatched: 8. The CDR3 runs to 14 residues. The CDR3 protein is CASDREVFNQPQHF. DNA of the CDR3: TGTGCCAGCGACAGGGAAGTCTTTAATCAGCCCCAGCATTTT. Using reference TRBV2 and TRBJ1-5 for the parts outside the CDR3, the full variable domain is EPEVTQTPSHQVTQMGQEVILRCVPISNHLYFYWYRQILGQKVEFLVSFYNNEISEKSEIFDDQFSVERPDGSNFTLKIRSTKLEDSAMYFCASDREVFNQPQHFGDGTRLSIL.